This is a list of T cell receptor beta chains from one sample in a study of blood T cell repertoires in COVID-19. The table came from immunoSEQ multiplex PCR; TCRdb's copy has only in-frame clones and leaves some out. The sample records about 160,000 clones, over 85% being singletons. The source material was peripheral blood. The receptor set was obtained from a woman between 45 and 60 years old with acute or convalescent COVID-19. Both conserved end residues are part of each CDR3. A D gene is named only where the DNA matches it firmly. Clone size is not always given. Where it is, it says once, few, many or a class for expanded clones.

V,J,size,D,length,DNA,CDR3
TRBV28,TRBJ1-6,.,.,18,TGTGCCAGCAGTTTCGGCGGGGGGGAGTTTTCTTTGAATTCACCCCTCCACTTT,CASSFGGGEFSLNSPLHF
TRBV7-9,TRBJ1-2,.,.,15,TGTGCCTCGAGCTTGCTGGGGGGGCGAGAGTATGGCTACACCTTC,CASSLLGGREYGYTF
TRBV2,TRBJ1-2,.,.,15,TGTGCCAGCAGTGAAGTTGGGGGGGAGTACAATGGCTACACCTTC,CASSEVGGEYNGYTF
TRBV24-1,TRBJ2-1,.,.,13,TGTGCCACCAGTGTTGGAGGGCCGGGGGAGCAGTTCTTC,CATSVGGPGEQFF
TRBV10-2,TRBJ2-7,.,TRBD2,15,TGCGCCAGCAGTGACCGAGCGGGAGTCTTGAGCGAGCAGTACTTC,CASSDRAGVLSEQYF
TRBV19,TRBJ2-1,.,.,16,TGTGCCAGTAGTACCAGAAGCGGTAGCTCCTACAATGAGCAGTTCTTC,CASSTRSGSSYNEQFF
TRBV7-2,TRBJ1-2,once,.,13,TGTGCCAGCAAGGGGAAGGGAATAAATGGCTACACCTTC,CASKGKGINGYTF
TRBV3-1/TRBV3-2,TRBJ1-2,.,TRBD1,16,TGTGCCAGCAGCCCCCGGGACAGGGGGAAAAACTATGGCTACACCTTC,CASSPRDRGKNYGYTF
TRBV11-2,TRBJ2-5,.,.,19,TGTGCCAGCAGCCCCAGGCCTTTTGGGGGAGGAGGGGTCCAAGAGACCCAGTACTTC,CASSPRPFGGGGVQETQYF
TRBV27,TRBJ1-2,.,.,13,TGTGCCAGCAGTTTAAACGGGAACTATGGCTACACCTTC,CASSLNGNYGYTF
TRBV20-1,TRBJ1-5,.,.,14,TGCAGTGCTAGTTCAGGCTCAGGCAATCAGCCCCAGCATTTT,CSASSGSGNQPQHF
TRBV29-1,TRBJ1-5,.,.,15,TGCAGCGTTGAAGATCACGGTCGTCAGGGTCAGCCCCAGCATTTT,CSVEDHGRQGQPQHF
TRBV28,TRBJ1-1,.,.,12,TGTGCCAGCAGCCAGGGAGGCACTGAAGCTTTCTTT,CASSQGGTEAFF
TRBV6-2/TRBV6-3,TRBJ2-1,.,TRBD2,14,TGTGCCAGCAGTCGTGGGACTAGCGGGAGGGTATTATTCTTC,CASSRGTSGRVLFF
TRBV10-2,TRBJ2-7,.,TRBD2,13,TGCGCCAGCAGTTTAGCGGGAACCTACGAGCAGTACTTC,CASSLAGTYEQYF
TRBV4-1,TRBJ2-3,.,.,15,TGCGCCAGCAGCCTAACAGGAATTAGCACAGATACGCAGTATTTT,CASSLTGISTDTQYF
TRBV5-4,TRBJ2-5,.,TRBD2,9,TGTGCCATCGGGGGGGGACAGTACTTC,CAIGGGQYF
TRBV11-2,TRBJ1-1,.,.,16,TGTGCCAGCAGCTCCGTACGAGGCCGAGCCATCACTGAAGCTTTCTTT,CASSSVRGRAITEAFF
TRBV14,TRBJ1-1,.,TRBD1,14,TGTGCCAGCAGCCAAGGACAGGGGAGAACTGAAGCTTTCTTT,CASSQGQGRTEAFF
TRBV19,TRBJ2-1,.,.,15,TGTGCCAGTAGCCCGGAGCGGGCCTTTTTCAATGAGCAGTTCTTC,CASSPERAFFNEQFF
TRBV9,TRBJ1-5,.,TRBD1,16,TGTGCCAGCAGCGTAGGGACAGGAGTCGGCAATCAGCCCCAGCATTTT,CASSVGTGVGNQPQHF
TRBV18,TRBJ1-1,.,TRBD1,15,TGTGCCAGCTCACCCCCGGGACAGGGGAACACTGAAGCTTTCTTT,CASSPPGQGNTEAFF
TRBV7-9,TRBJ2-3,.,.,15,TGTGCCAGCAGCTTGACAACAGGGGGGGCAGATACGCAGTATTTT,CASSLTTGGADTQYF
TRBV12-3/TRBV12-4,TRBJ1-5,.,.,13,TGTGCCAGCAGTCTAACAGGGAATCAGCCCCAGCATTTT,CASSLTGNQPQHF
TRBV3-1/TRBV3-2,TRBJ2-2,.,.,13,TGTGCCAGCAGCCAACTCAACACCGGGGAGCTGTTTTTT,CASSQLNTGELFF
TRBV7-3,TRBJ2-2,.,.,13,TGTGCCAGCAGCTTTTCTTCGGGCGGGGAGCTGTTTTTT,CASSFSSGGELFF
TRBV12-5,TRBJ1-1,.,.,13,TGTGCTAGTGGACCTGGAGGCCACCGGGGAGCTTTCTTT,CASGPGGHRGAFF
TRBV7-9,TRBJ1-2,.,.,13,TGTGCCAGCAGCTTAGGAACAGGGTATGGCTACACCTTC,CASSLGTGYGYTF
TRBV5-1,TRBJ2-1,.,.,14,TGCGCCAGCAGGGAGGGTCCACTTTACAATGAGCAGTTCTTC,CASREGPLYNEQFF
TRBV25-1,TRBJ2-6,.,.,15,TGTGCCAGCAGCCCGACAGTTTCTGGGGCCAACGTCCTGACTTTC,CASSPTVSGANVLTF
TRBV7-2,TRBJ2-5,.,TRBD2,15,TGTGCCAGCAGCTCTACGGGAGCGGGACAAGAGACCCAGTACTTC,CASSSTGAGQETQYF
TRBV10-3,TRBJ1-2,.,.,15,TGTGCCATCCATGAGGCGGTATCTTCTAACTATGGCTACACCTTC,CAIHEAVSSNYGYTF
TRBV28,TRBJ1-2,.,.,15,TGTGCCAGCAGTTCACACCAGGCAAGAAACTATGGCTACACCTTC,CASSSHQARNYGYTF
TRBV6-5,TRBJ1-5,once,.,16,.,CASSSSPRAGNQPQHF
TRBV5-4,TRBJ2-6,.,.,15,TGTGCCAGCAGCTTGAGACATCTTGGGGCCAACGTCCTGACTTTC,CASSLRHLGANVLTF
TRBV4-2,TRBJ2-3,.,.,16,TGTGCCAGCAGCCAAGCTATTCGTCGGCCGGGTGATACGCAGTATTTT,CASSQAIRRPGDTQYF
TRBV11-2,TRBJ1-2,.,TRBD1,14,TGTGCCAGCAGGCAGACAGGGGGCGACTATGGCTACACCTTC,CASRQTGGDYGYTF